One sample yielded the 6 T cell receptor beta chains listed below, sequenced in a study of early T cells in non-severe SARS-CoV-2 infection. TCRdb re-derived calls from the 5' RACE reads in MiXCR, one entry per CDR3 protein. The table lists tens of thousands of distinct CDR3 sequences, 9.5% of them singletons, with less than 6.5% in the top ten. Sequenced: whole blood. The receptors come from an adult who was a healthcare worker with PCR-confirmed SARS-CoV-2 infection or an uninfected control (not recorded which).

In its sample, this clonotype was seen many times. The chain employs TRBV20-1 and TRBJ2-4; D not resolved. Trimming shortened V by 6 bases and J by 3 bases, and 15 bases separated the two germline ends. This CDR3 spans 14 amino acids. Germline lookup yields CDR1 DFQATT and CDR2 SNEGSKA (reference sequence). This CDR3 is CSAPGRSGKNIQYF. In DNA form, the CDR3 reads TGCAGTGCCCCGGGCCGCTCGGGCAAAAACATTCAGTACTTC.

There are many counts of this clonotype. This chain connects TRBV14 to TRBJ2-1; TRBD2 agrees at 8 bases. Germline V CDR1 and CDR2: SGHDN, FVKESK. After removal of 5 bases from V and 9 bases from J, the junction contained 6 bases not matched to a gene. The CDR3 loop spans 13 amino acids. The CDR3: CASSYGLAGEQFF. The CDR3 coding sequence is TGTGCCAGCAGCTACGGACTAGCTGGTGAGCAGTTCTTC.

V usage is TRBV5-1 and J usage is TRBJ2-2, with 11 nucleotides matching TRBD2. This CDR3 comprises 17 residues. The V gene end was trimmed by 0 bases and the J gene end by 4 bases; junction bases not matched to a gene: 5. The germline CDR1 and CDR2 sequences are SGHRS and YFSETQ. The CDR3 protein is CASSLAEGLAGTGELFF. DNA for the CDR3: TGCGCCAGCAGCTTGGCCGAAGGACTAGCGGGCACCGGGGAGCTGTTTTTT.

This clonotype showed up just a few times. The chain is built from TRBV7-2 and TRBJ2-2, with 8 bases matching TRBD1. Germline values: CDR1 SGHTA, CDR2 FQGNSA. V trimming: 5 bases; J trimming: 7 bases; junction bases outside the gene matches: 6. The CDR3 extends over 14 amino acids. The CDR3 region has the DNA TGTGCCAGCAGCACGGACAGGGCTAACGGGGAGCTGTTTTTT. Protein sequence: CASSTDRANGELFF.

This clonotype was counted at least ten times. The chain carries TRBV20-1 and TRBJ2-7; D is perhaps TRBD1 or TRBD2 (5 bases each). CDR1 is DFQATT, CDR2 SNEGSKA, per germline (reference sequence). V was trimmed by 6 bases and J by 1 base, leaving 22 bases between them. The CDR3 is 16 amino acids. The CDR3: CSAARGGDLVSYEQYF. For the CDR3, the DNA is TGCAGTGCCGCCCGGGGTGGGGACCTAGTATCCTACGAGCAGTACTTC.

This clonotype has ten or more counts. This rearrangement joins TRBV30 to TRBJ2-1; TRBD2 agrees at 9 bases. The CDR3 is 17 residues long. Germline V gene sequence: CDR1 GTSNPN, CDR2 SVGIG (reference sequence). Germline trimming cut 0 bases from V and 4 bases from J; bases unmatched to any gene: 10. The CDR3 spells CAWSVHLAGRQYNEQFF. CDR3 nucleotide sequence: TGTGCCTGGAGTGTACATCTAGCGGGGCGCCAATACAATGAGCAGTTCTTC.